What follows are 19 T cell receptor beta chains derived from one specimen sequenced in a study of shared clonotypes between healthy human individuals. CD45RO negativity and positive selection for CCR7 defined naive CD8 cells, a population that excluded terminally differentiated effector memory CD45RA+ cells. Repertoires were generated with immunoSEQ multiplex PCR, while TCRdb's copy carries only in-frame clones and drops some. Seen here are over 750,000 clones, around 96% observed once, and the top ten hold around 0.25%. Sequenced input: naive CD8+ T cells sorted from blood. The receptors were gathered from a man aged 30 to 39 in good health.

This sequence joins TRBV5-6 and TRBJ1-2; 9 bases are shared with TRBD1. Unmatched junction bases numbered 10, after V lost 6 bases and J lost 7 bases. The CDR3 consists of 14 residues. Germline assignment: CDR1 SGHDT and CDR2 YYEEEE. CDR3 residues: CASTEIQGAGGYTF. CDR3 DNA sequence: TGTGCCAGCACCGAAATACAGGGGGCAGGTGGCTACACCTTC.

The genes are TRBV6-4 and TRBJ2-3; 9 bases fit TRBD1. Germline CDR1 is MRHNA and CDR2 is SNTAGT. The CDR3 contains 15 residues. The ends lost 5 bases at V and 1 base at J; junction bases unmatched: 4. This chain's CDR3 is CASSHRDRGTDTQYF. CDR3 nucleotide sequence: TGTGCCAGCAGTCACCGGGACAGGGGCACAGATACGCAGTATTTT.

The chain joins TRBV29-1 to TRBJ2-7, with 9 nucleotides matching TRBD2. This CDR3 region has 15 residues. Germline V gene lookup returns CDR1 SQVTM and CDR2 ANQGSEA. The V segment lost 0 bases and the J segment 4 bases; nucleotides outside the gene matches: 7. CDR3 in DNA: TGCAGCGTTGAAGATAGGGGTAGCGGGAGTTACGAGCAGTACTTC. This codes for CSVEDRGSGSYEQYF.

The rearrangement joins TRBV4-3 to TRBJ2-4; possible D gene TRBD1, 6 bases. The CDR3 totals 15 residues. The germline CDR1 and CDR2 sequences are LGHNA and YSLEER. V was shortened by 4 bases and J by 2 bases, with 12 bases between the two germline ends. The CDR3 is CASSPDTGPKNIQYF. The CDR3 region has the DNA TGCGCCAGCAGCCCGGACACAGGGCCCAAAAACATTCAGTACTTC.

The table lists this clone with a count of one. The chain has TRBV13 and TRBJ2-5; 7 bases are a match to TRBD1. V was clipped by 5 bases and J by 3 bases; unmatched bases: 9. Germline CDR1 PRHDT, CDR2 FYEKMQ (reference sequence). The CDR3 runs to 15 residues. The chain's CDR3 is CASSHTGTDKETQYF. Written as DNA, the CDR3 is TGTGCCAGCAGCCACACCGGGACAGACAAAGAGACCCAGTACTTC.

The chain couples TRBV27 to TRBJ2-3, with no clear D. Germline V gives CDR1 MNHEY, CDR2 SMNVEV (reference sequence). CDR3 length: 13 amino acids. V was trimmed by 6 bases and J by 5 bases, leaving 12 bases between them. This CDR3 is CASRLTPIDTQYF. The CDR3 DNA sequence: TGTGCCAGCAGGCTAACCCCCATAGATACGCAGTATTTT.

On this clone: The same CDR3 can be traced to other DNA sequences in this sample. V is TRBV5-1 and J is TRBJ1-1; 8 nucleotides match TRBD1. The CDR3 sequence is 15 residues long. Germline CDR1 SGHRS, CDR2 YFSETQ. V lost 3 bases and J lost 2; bases outside the gene matches: 6. The CDR3 loop reads CASSSGQGLNTEAFF. The DNA of the CDR3 is TGCGCCAGCAGCTCAGGACAGGGCTTAAACACTGAAGCTTTCTTT.

The CDR3 spells CASSLVLSTDTQYF. The CDR3 coding sequence is TGCGCCAGCAGCTTGGTTCTTAGCACAGATACGCAGTATTTT. The genes are TRBV5-1 and TRBJ2-3, with D uncertain. CDR3 length: 14 amino acids. From germline, CDR1 is SGHRS and CDR2 YFSETQ. Trimming shortened V by 0 bases and J by 0 bases, and 5 bases separated the two germline ends.

V gene TRBV7-9 combines with J gene TRBJ1-2; no firm D call. Trimming removed 5 bases from V and 0 bases from J, with 16 bases in between. Germline CDR1 SEHNR, CDR2 FQNEAQ (reference sequence). This CDR3 region has 16 residues. The CDR3 sequence: CASSTLPGGANYGYTF. The DNA for the CDR3 is TGTGCCAGCAGCACCCTACCGGGAGGAGCTAACTATGGCTACACCTTC.

The chain is built from TRBV29-1 and TRBJ2-3; 9 positions agree with TRBD2. The CDR3 is 16 amino acids. Trimming at V came to 3 bases and at J to 4 bases, leaving 11 bases not matched to a gene. CDR1 and CDR2 (germline): SQVTM, ANQGSEA. The CDR3 DNA sequence: TGCAGCGTTGATTTACGCGGGAGGGCGCTTGCAGATACGCAGTATTTT. Translating it yields CSVDLRGRALADTQYF.

The chain has TRBV5-1 and TRBJ2-7; possible D gene TRBD1, 6 bases. V shed 4 bases and J shed 3 bases, with 11 bases lying between them. Germline V lookup: CDR1 SGHRS, CDR2 YFSETQ. The CDR3 contains 13 residues. Here the CDR3 reads CASSPDSDYEQYF. CDR3 nucleotides: TGCGCCAGCAGCCCGGACAGTGACTACGAGCAGTACTTC.

The V call is TRBV11-2, the J call TRBJ2-7, with unresolved D. The CDR3 has 13 residues. Trimming cost V 7 bases and J 2 bases, with 12 bases left between them. CDR1 SGHAT and CDR2 FQNNGV come from the germline V gene. The CDR3 DNA reads TGTGCCAGCACCATCAAGCCAACCTACGAGCAGTACTTC. Translating gives CASTIKPTYEQYF.

This chain joins TRBV10-2 and TRBJ2-5; D gene uncertain. The V and J ends lost 2 bases and 2 bases respectively, with 3 bases between them. There are 12 residues in the CDR3. Per the germline V gene, CDR1 is WSHSY and CDR2 is SAAADI. The CDR3, as DNA: TGCGCCAGCAGTGAGCTACAAGAGACCCAGTACTTC. It is translated as CASSELQETQYF.

This clone was detected once. CDR3 sequence reads: CAGSHGRIYGYTF. Here the CDR3 DNA reads TGTGCCGGTAGTCACGGACGGATTTATGGCTACACCTTC. V gene TRBV28 combines with J gene TRBJ1-2; D is uncertain. From germline, CDR1 is MDHEN and CDR2 SYDVKM. V was trimmed by 11 bases and J by 5 bases, leaving 18 bases between them. The CDR3 is 13 residues long.

This clone was counted once. The gene calls are TRBV19 and TRBJ2-1; D ambiguous. Germline CDR1 and CDR2: LNHDA and SQIVND (reference sequence). The CDR3 length is 12 residues. Trimming shortened V by 6 bases and J by 10 bases, and 13 bases separated the two germline ends. The CDR3 DNA reads TGTGCCAGTAGCCCAATGTCAGTCGAGCAGTTCTTC. It encodes CASSPMSVEQFF. Variable domain in full (rest from reference TRBV19 and TRBJ2-1): DGGITQSPKYLFRKEGQNVTLSCEQNLNHDAMYWYRQDPGQGLRLIYYSQIVNDFQKGDIAEGYSVSREKKESFPLTVTSAQKNPTAFYLCASSPMSVEQFFGPGTRLTVL.

Here the CDR3 reads CSVDSWTGGLDGYTF. The CDR3 coding sequence is TGCAGCGTTGATAGCTGGACAGGGGGCCTCGACGGCTACACCTTC. The chain uses TRBV29-1 and TRBJ1-2, with 11 bases aligning to TRBD1. This CDR3 spans 15 amino acids. CDR1 is SQVTM, CDR2 ANQGSEA, per germline. The J segment lost 8 bases and the V segment lost 3 bases, leaving 11 bases of the junction unmatched.

This chain joins TRBV28 and TRBJ2-3, with 14 bases aligning to TRBD2. From germline, CDR1 is MDHEN and CDR2 SYDVKM. V lost 5 bases and J lost 9; bases outside the gene matches: 7. There are 15 residues in the CDR3. The CDR3 loop is CASSPTSGRVTTQYF. The CDR3 DNA sequence: TGTGCCAGCAGTCCGACTAGCGGGAGGGTTACGACGCAGTATTTT.

The V gene is TRBV12-2, the J gene TRBJ2-7. TRBV12-2 is recorded as a pseudogene. There are 14 residues in the CDR3. CDR3 protein: CASRLAGVSYEQYF. DNA for the CDR3: TGTGCAAGTCGCTTAGCGGGGGTCTCCTACGAGCAGTACTTC.

V is TRBV15 and J is TRBJ1-5, with unresolved D. The germline CDR1 and CDR2 sequences are LNHNV and YYDKDF (reference sequence). Trimming took 5 bases from V and 1 from J, leaving 6 bases between them. The CDR3 totals 13 residues. CDR3 sequence: CATSVESNQPQHF. The CDR3 nucleotides are TGTGCCACCAGCGTTGAAAGCAATCAGCCCCAGCATTTT.